This T cell receptor (beta chain) was identified in a study of shared clonotypes between healthy human individuals. Study context: Researchers assigned three CD4 naive, three CD4 memory, two CD8 naive and one CD8 memory plate to each donor.

On this clone: Its cognate antigen is unknown.

The CDR3 extends over 16 amino acids. Germline CDR1 and CDR2: SNHLY and FYNNEI. The V segment lost 6 bases and the J segment 0 bases; nucleotides outside the gene matches: 6. Sequencing used immunoSEQ multiplex PCR; TCRdb keeps in-frame clones, though not all of them. Of around 1.1 million clones in the sample, roughly 74% were seen once. Study-level points and caveats: Generation probabilities were higher for clonotypes shared across all four sorted-subset donors than for unshared ones. Naive CD4 clonotypes overlapped across a few donors at approximately 5.3%.

This chain connects TRBV2 to TRBJ2-1; TRBD1 aligns across 9 bases. This receptor was identified in a man younger than 35 in good health. Some clones in this sample may be carry-over from other donors' samples. Material for sequencing was memory CD4+ T cells from PBMCs. Subset noted: CD45RA-negative fraction. CDR3 DNA: TGTGCCAGCAGGGACAGGGGTCGTAGCTCCTACAATGAGCAGTTCTTC. It is translated as CASRDRGRSSYNEQFF.